This paragraph covers one TCR beta chain sequence. The data derive from a study of cytomegalovirus exposure and HLA in healthy donors. Primers for the PCR totalled 60 Vbeta and 13 Jbeta. Sequenced by immunoSEQ multiplex PCR; TCRdb stores in-frame clones only, minus some. The table shows approximately 160,000 clones, with about 77% occurring only once. Sample: PBMCs. The receptor comes from a man younger than 35 in good health and CMV-seropositive.

CDR3 bases: TGTGCCAGCAGTGGGGGACAGGGATTGAACACTGAAGCTTTCTTT. Translation: CASSGGQGLNTEAFF. This chain connects TRBV6-1 to TRBJ1-1; 9 nucleotides match TRBD1. The ends lost 4 bases at V and 0 bases at J; junction bases unmatched: 3. This CDR3 is 15 amino acids long. The germline V gene encodes CDR1 MNHNS and CDR2 SASEGT.